The 10 T cell receptor beta chains below were found in one sample sequenced in a study of cytomegalovirus exposure and HLA in healthy donors. Measured with immunoSEQ multiplex PCR; TCRdb has only the in-frame clones, and not every one. The table includes 95,000 to 120,000 clones, approximately 85% detected once. The sample consisted of PBMCs. The receptor set was obtained from a young woman in good health and CMV-seronegative.

This chain connects TRBV19 to TRBJ2-5; perhaps TRBD2 as D (6 bases). This CDR3 comprises 15 residues. Germline CDR1 is LNHDA and CDR2 is SQIVND (reference sequence). The V end was cut by 5 bases, the J end by 2 bases, with 15 bases between. CDR3 coding DNA: TGTGCCAGTAGTCTCGGGGCGGGACCACAAGAGACCCAGTACTTC. This encodes CASSLGAGPQETQYF.

This clone appeared a single time. The V and J genes are TRBV15 and TRBJ1-5; D might be TRBD1 (5 bases). This CDR3 is built from 16 residues. Trimming cost V 0 bases and J 4 bases, with 13 bases left between them. Germline CDR1 is LNHNV and CDR2 is YYDKDF (reference sequence). CDR3 sequence (DNA): TGTGCCACCAGCAGAGAGGGTCAGGGTCAAAATCAGCCCCAGCATTTT. This gives the protein CATSREGQGQNQPQHF.

The chain carries TRBV27 and TRBJ1-5, with D unclear. Trimming took 4 bases from V and 0 from J, leaving 19 bases between them. Germline V CDR1 and CDR2: MNHEY, SMNVEV (reference sequence). CDR3 length: 18 residues. CDR3 nucleotide sequence: TGTGCCAGCAGTTCGTACTCCACTGGAGGCTATAGCAATCAGCCCCAGCATTTT. Residues: CASSSYSTGGYSNQPQHF.

The chain employs TRBV2 and TRBJ1-1; D is perhaps TRBD1 (5 bases). Trimming shortened V by 4 bases and J by 4 bases, and 10 bases separated the two germline ends. Germline V gene sequence: CDR1 SNHLY, CDR2 FYNNEI. The CDR3 spans 13 residues. CDR3 DNA: TGTGCCAGCAGTGGATTAAGGGGCACTGAAGCTTTCTTT. This gives the protein CASSGLRGTEAFF.

The gene calls are TRBV29-1 and TRBJ1-4, with TRBD1 matching over 7 bases. Trimming removed 6 bases from V and 4 bases from J; junction bases left unmatched: 8. Per the germline V gene, CDR1 is SQVTM and CDR2 is ANQGSEA. The CDR3 extends over 14 amino acids. CDR3 protein: CSVDYRGGNEKLFF. DNA of the CDR3: TGCAGCGTAGATTACAGGGGCGGTAATGAAAAACTGTTTTTT.

V gene TRBV27 combines with J gene TRBJ1-1; the D gene is possibly TRBD1 (6 bases). Trimming pared 1 base from V and 4 bases from J, leaving 10 bases between. This CDR3 comprises 14 residues. CDR1 and CDR2 (germline): MNHEY, SMNVEV (reference sequence). In DNA, the CDR3 is TGTGCCAGCAGTTTATTGGCGGGGGCCACTGAAGCTTTCTTT. It encodes CASSLLAGATEAFF.

This clone showed up just a few times. The V call is TRBV6-1, the J call TRBJ2-7; D possibly corresponds to TRBD1 (5 bases). Germline CDR1 MNHNS, CDR2 SASEGT. Trimming shortened V by 11 bases and J by 1 base, and 15 bases separated the two germline ends. This CDR3 is 13 amino acids long. CDR3: CAAQRGESYEQYF. CDR3 sequence (DNA): TGTGCCGCCCAAAGGGGTGAATCCTACGAGCAGTACTTC.

The chain combines TRBV7-3 with TRBJ2-2, with D possibly TRBD1 on 6 matching bases. Trimming stripped 4 bases from V and 4 bases from J, with 13 bases between. Germline assignment: CDR1 SGHTA and CDR2 FQGTGA. The length of the CDR3 is 15 residues. The CDR3 protein is CASSSQGRITGELFF. CDR3 DNA sequence: TGTGCCAGCAGCTCCCAGGGGAGAATCACCGGGGAGCTGTTTTTT.

This rearrangement joins TRBV7-8 to TRBJ1-2; TRBD1 aligns across 8 bases. Germline CDR1 reads SGHVS; CDR2 reads FQNEAQ. V shed 5 bases and J 8 bases; nucleotides not matched to a gene: 19. CDR3 length equals 17 residues. The CDR3 protein is CASSEAGAVGQALGYTF. DNA for the CDR3: TGTGCCAGCAGCGAAGCCGGCGCTGTGGGACAGGCCTTAGGCTACACCTTC.

This chain links TRBV2 with TRBJ2-7; 7 bases map to TRBD2. The CDR3 is 12 residues long. V shed 6 bases, J shed 10 bases, and the junction held 9 bases outside the gene matches. CDR1 and CDR2 (germline): SNHLY, FYNNEI. CDR3 protein: CASSPWEGVQYF. DNA of the CDR3: TGTGCCAGCAGCCCCTGGGAGGGTGTCCAGTACTTC. The whole variable domain, filled in from reference TRBV2 and TRBJ2-7, reads EPEVTQTPSHQVTQMGQEVILRCVPISNHLYFYWYRQILGQKVEFLVSFYNNEISEKSEIFDDQFSVERPDGSNFTLKIRSTKLEDSAMYFCASSPWEGVQYFGPGTRLTVT.